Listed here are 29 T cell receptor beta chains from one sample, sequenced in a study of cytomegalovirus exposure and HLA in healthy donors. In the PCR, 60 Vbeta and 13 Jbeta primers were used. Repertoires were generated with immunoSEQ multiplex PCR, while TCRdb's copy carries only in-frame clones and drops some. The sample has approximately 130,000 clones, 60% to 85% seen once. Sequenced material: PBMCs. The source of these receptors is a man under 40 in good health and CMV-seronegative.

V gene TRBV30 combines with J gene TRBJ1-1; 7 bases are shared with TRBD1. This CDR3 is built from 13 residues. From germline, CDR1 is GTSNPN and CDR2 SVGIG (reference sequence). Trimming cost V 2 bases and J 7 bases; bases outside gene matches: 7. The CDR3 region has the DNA TGTGCCTGGAGTAGAAGGGGGCATCTTGAAGCTTTCTTT. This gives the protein CAWSRRGHLEAFF.

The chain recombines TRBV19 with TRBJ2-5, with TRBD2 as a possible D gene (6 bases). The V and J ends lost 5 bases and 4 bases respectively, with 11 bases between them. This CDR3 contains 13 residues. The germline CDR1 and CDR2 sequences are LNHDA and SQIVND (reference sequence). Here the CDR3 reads CASSSRDLETQYF. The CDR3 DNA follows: TGTGCCAGTAGTTCTAGGGACTTAGAGACCCAGTACTTC.

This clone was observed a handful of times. CDR3 coding DNA: TGTGCCATCAGTGAGAAAGGACTAGGCGGACAGCCCCAGCATTTT. Translation gives CAISEKGLGGQPQHF. The chain carries TRBV10-3 and TRBJ1-5; D gene uncertain. The germline V gene encodes CDR1 ENHRY and CDR2 SYGVKD. The CDR3 extends over 15 amino acids. The V and J ends lost 2 bases and 7 bases respectively, with 15 bases between them.

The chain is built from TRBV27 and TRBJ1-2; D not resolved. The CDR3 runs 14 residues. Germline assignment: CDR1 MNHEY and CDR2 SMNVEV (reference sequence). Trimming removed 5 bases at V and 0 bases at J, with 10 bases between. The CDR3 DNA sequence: TGTGCCAGCAGTCCGGGATATTCTAACTATGGCTACACCTTC. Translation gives CASSPGYSNYGYTF.

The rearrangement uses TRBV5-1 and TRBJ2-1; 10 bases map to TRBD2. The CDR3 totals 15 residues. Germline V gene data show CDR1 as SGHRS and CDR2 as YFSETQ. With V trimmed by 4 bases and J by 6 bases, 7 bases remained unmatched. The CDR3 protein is CASSLLAGVSNEQFF. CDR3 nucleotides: TGCGCCAGCAGCCTCCTAGCGGGAGTATCCAATGAGCAGTTCTTC.

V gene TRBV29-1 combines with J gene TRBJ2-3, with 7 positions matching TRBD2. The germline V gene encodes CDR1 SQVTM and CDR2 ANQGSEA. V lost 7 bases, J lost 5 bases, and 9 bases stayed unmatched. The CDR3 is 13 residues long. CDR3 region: CSADEGGVDTQYF. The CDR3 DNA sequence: TGCAGCGCTGATGAGGGAGGGGTAGATACGCAGTATTTT.

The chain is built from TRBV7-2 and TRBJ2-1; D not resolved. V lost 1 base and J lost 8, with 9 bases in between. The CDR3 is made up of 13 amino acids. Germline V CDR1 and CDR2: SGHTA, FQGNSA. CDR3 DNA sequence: TGTGCCAGCAGCTTAGACCCCCAGGATGAGCAGTTCTTC. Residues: CASSLDPQDEQFF.

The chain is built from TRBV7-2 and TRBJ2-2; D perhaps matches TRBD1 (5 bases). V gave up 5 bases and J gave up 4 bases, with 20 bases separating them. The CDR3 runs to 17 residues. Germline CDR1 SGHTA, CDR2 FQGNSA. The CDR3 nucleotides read TGTGCCAGCAGCCACCGACAGATTCAGTTTAGCACCGGGGAGCTGTTTTTT. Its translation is CASSHRQIQFSTGELFF.

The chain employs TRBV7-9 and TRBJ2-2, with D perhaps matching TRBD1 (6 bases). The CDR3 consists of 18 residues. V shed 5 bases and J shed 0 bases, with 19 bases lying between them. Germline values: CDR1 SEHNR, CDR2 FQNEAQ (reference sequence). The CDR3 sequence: CASSVPLWDTANTGELFF. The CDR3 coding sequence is TGTGCCAGCAGCGTCCCCCTATGGGACACAGCGAACACCGGGGAGCTGTTTTTT.

The CDR3 coding sequence is TGTGCCAGCAGTAAAACCTTACAGGGGCACTCTCACGGCTACACCTTC. Translating gives CASSKTLQGHSHGYTF. This chain uses TRBV28 with TRBJ1-2; 7 bases line up with TRBD1. Per germline, CDR1 MDHEN and CDR2 SYDVKM. Trimming took 5 bases from V and 8 from J; bases not matched to a gene: 17. The CDR3 contains 16 residues.

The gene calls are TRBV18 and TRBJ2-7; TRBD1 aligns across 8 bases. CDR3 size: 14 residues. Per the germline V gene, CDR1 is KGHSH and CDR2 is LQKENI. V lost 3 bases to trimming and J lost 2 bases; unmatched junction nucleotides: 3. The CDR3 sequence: CASSPGQVPYEQYF. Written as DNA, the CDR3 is TGTGCCAGCTCACCGGGACAGGTGCCCTACGAGCAGTACTTC.

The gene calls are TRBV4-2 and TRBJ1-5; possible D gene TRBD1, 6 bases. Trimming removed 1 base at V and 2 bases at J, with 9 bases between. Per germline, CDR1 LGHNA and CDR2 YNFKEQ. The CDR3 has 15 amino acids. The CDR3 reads CASSQVGQRNQPQHF. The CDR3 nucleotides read TGTGCCAGCAGCCAAGTAGGACAGCGCAATCAGCCCCAGCATTTT.

CDR3 in amino acids: CASSYFFGLADDEQFF. In DNA, the CDR3 is TGTGCCAGCAGTTACTTCTTTGGACTAGCGGACGATGAGCAGTTCTTC. The chain links TRBV6-5 to TRBJ2-1; 10 bases are shared with TRBD2. The CDR3 loop spans 16 amino acids. Germline values: CDR1 MNHEY, CDR2 SVGAGI. V trimming: 1 base; J trimming: 8 bases; junction bases outside the gene matches: 8.

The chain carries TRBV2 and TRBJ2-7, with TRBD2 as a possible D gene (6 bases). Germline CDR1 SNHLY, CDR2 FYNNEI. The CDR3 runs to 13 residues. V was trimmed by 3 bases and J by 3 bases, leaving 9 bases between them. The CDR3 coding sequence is TGTGCCAGCAGTGATCTGACTAGCTACGAGCAGTACTTC. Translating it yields CASSDLTSYEQYF.

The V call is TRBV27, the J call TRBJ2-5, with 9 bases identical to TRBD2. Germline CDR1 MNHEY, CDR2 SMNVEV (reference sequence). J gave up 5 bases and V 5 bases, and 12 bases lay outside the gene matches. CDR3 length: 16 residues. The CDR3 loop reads CASSRGTAGGGETQYF. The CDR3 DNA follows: TGTGCCAGCAGTCGAGGGACAGCGGGAGGTGGGGAGACCCAGTACTTC.

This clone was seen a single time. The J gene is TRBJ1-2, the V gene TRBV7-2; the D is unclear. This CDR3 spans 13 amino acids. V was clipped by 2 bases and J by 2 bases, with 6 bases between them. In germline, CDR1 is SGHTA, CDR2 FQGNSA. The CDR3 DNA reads TGTGCCAGCAGCTTAAAGCCCAACTATGGCTACACCTTC. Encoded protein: CASSLKPNYGYTF.

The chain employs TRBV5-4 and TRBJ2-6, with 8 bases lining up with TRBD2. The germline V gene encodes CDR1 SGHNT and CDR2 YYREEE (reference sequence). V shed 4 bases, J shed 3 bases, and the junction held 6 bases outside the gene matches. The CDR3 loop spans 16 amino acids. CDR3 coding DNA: TGTGCCAGCAGCGGCGGACTAGCTATTGGGGCCAACGTCCTGACTTTC. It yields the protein CASSGGLAIGANVLTF.

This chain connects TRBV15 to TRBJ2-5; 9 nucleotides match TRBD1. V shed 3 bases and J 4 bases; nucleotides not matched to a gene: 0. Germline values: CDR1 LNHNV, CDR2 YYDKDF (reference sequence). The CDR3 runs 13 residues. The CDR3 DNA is TGTGCCACCAGCAGGGACAGGGGAGAGACCCAGTACTTC. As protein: CATSRDRGETQYF.

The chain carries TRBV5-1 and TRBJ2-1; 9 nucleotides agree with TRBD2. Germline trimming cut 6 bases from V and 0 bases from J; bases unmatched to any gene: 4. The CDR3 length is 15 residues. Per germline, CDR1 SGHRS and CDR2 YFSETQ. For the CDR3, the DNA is TGCGCCAGCAACCCTAGCGGGATCTCCTACAATGAGCAGTTCTTC. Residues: CASNPSGISYNEQFF.

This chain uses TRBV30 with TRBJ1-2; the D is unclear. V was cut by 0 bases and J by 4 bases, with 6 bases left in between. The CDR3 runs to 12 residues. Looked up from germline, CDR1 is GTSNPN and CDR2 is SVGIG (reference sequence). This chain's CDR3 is CAWSVSSYGYTF. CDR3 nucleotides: TGTGCCTGGAGTGTATCGAGCTATGGCTACACCTTC.

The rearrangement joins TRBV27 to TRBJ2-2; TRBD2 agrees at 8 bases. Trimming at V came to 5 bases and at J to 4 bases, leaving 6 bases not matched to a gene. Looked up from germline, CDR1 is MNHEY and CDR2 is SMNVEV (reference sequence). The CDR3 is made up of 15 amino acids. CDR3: CASSLSGRGTGELFF. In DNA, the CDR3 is TGTGCCAGCAGTCTCAGCGGGAGAGGCACCGGGGAGCTGTTTTTT.

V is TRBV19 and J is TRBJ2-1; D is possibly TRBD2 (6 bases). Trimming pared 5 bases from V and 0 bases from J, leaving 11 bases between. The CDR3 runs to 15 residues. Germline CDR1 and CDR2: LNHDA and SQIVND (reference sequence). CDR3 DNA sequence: TGTGCCAGTAGTGCCATAGCGGACTCCTACAATGAGCAGTTCTTC. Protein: CASSAIADSYNEQFF.

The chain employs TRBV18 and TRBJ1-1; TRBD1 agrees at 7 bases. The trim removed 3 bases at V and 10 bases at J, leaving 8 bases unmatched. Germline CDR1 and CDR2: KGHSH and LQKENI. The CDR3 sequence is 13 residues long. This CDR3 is CASSPQDRTSAFF. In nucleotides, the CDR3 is TGTGCCAGCTCACCTCAGGACAGGACTTCAGCTTTCTTT.

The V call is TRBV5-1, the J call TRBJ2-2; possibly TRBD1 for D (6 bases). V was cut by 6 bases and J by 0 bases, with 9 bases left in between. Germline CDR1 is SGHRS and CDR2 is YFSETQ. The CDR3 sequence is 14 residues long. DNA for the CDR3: TGCGCCAGCATGAGGACAGCGAACACCGGGGAGCTGTTTTTT. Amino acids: CASMRTANTGELFF.

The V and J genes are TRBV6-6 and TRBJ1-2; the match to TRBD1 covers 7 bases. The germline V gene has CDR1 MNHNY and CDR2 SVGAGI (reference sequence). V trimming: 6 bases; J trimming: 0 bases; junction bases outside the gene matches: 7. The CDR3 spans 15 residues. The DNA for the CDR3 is TGTGCCAGCAGACTAGGGACAGACGCTAACTATGGCTACACCTTC. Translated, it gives CASRLGTDANYGYTF.

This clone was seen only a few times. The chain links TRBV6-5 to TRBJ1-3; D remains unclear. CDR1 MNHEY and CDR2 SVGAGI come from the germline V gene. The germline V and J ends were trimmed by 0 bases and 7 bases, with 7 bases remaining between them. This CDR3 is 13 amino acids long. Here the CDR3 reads CASSYSTGNTIYF. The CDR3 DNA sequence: TGTGCCAGCAGTTACTCGACGGGGAACACCATATATTTT.

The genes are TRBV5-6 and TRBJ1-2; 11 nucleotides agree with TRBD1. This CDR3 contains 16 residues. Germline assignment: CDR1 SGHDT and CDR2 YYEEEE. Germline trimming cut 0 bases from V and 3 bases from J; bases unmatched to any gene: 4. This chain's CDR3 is CASSLAPDRGHYGYTF. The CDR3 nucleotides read TGTGCCAGCAGCTTGGCACCGGACAGGGGGCACTATGGCTACACCTTC. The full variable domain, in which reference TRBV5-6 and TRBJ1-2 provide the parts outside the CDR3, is DAGVTQSPTHLIKTRGQQVTLRCSPKSGHDTVSWYQQALGQGPQFIFQYYEEEERQRGNFPDRFSGHQFPNYSSELNVNALLLGDSALYLCASSLAPDRGHYGYTFGSGTRLTVV.

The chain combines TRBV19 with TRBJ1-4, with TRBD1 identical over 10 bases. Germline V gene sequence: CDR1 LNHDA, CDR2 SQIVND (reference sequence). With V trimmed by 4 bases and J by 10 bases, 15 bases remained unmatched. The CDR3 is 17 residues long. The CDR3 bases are TGTGCCAGTAGTACCGGAGGGGGCGGGACAGGGGACGGAAAACTGTTTTTT. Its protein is CASSTGGGGTGDGKLFF.

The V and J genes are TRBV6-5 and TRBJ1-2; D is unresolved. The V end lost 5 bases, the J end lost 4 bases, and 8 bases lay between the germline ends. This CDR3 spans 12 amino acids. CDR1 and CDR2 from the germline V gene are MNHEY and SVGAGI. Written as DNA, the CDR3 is TGTGCCAGCAGTCCCGACTTCTATGGCTACACCTTC. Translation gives CASSPDFYGYTF.